What follows are 25 T cell receptor beta chains derived from one specimen sequenced in a study of cytomegalovirus exposure and HLA in healthy donors. 60 Vbeta and 13 Jbeta primers were used in PCR. The assay was immunoSEQ multiplex PCR, and TCRdb's table has in-frame clones only and misses some. The sample yields 30,000 to 50,000 clones, around 68% seen once. Sample: PBMCs. Receptors were obtained from a man aged 35-49 years in good health and CMV-seronegative.

The gene calls are TRBV6-1 and TRBJ1-6; D gene uncertain. The CDR3 is 13 amino acids. V lost 3 bases and J lost 10, with 10 bases in between. Germline CDR1 and CDR2: MNHNS and SASEGT. The CDR3 sequence: CASSEDRGSPLHF. The CDR3 region has the DNA TGTGCCAGCAGTGAGGATAGAGGGTCACCCCTCCACTTT.

The chain carries TRBV4-3 and TRBJ1-6, with unresolved D. The length of the CDR3 is 17 residues. Germline CDR1 reads LGHNA; CDR2 reads YSLEER. V lost 0 bases and J lost 7, with 16 bases in between. The CDR3 nucleotides are TGCGCCAGCAGCCAAGATATTAATCGAGGGAAGAATTCACCCCTCCACTTT. It encodes CASSQDINRGKNSPLHF.

The J gene is TRBJ1-5, the V gene TRBV6-1; tentative D call: TRBD1 (6 bases). The CDR3 sequence is 15 residues long. Germline V gives CDR1 MNHNS, CDR2 SASEGT. Trimming took off 6 bases at V and 2 bases at J, with 14 bases between the two ends. The CDR3 is CASSRGGGGNQPQHF. For the CDR3, the DNA is TGTGCCAGCAGCCGGGGAGGGGGAGGCAATCAGCCCCAGCATTTT.

V is TRBV10-3 and J is TRBJ2-7; 12 bases match TRBD1. The CDR3 sequence is 15 residues long. Germline values: CDR1 ENHRY, CDR2 SYGVKD. Trimming removed 4 bases from V and 3 bases from J; junction bases left unmatched: 4. The CDR3 protein is CAISARDRGLYEQYF. The CDR3 region has the DNA TGTGCCATCAGTGCCCGGGACAGGGGGCTCTACGAGCAGTACTTC.

This chain joins TRBV5-4 and TRBJ2-3; 12 bases line up with TRBD2. The CDR3 consists of 17 residues. Germline V lookup: CDR1 SGHNT, CDR2 YYREEE (reference sequence). With V trimmed by 3 bases and J by 0 bases, 5 bases remained unmatched. DNA of the CDR3: TGTGCCAGCAGCTCCCGGACTAGCGGGGTTAGCACAGATACGCAGTATTTT. It translates to CASSSRTSGVSTDTQYF. Drawing the rest from reference TRBV5-4 and TRBJ2-3, the complete variable domain is ETGVTQSPTHLIKTRGQQVTLRCSSQSGHNTVSWYQQALGQGPQFIFQYYREEENGRGNFPPRFSGLQFPNYSSELNVNALELDDSALYLCASSSRTSGVSTDTQYFGPGTRLTVL.

This clone was detected a few times. V is TRBV4-1 and J is TRBJ2-5; 7 nucleotides match TRBD1. Germline loops: CDR1 MGHRA, CDR2 YSYEKL. The CDR3 runs to 16 residues. The V gene end was trimmed by 1 base and the J gene end by 2 bases; junction bases not matched to a gene: 7. In DNA, the CDR3 is TGCGCCAGCAGCCAAGGTCCCGGGACAGAACAAGAGACCCAGTACTTC. Its protein is CASSQGPGTEQETQYF.

The chain combines TRBV6-5 with TRBJ2-7; 9 nucleotides agree with TRBD1. CDR3 length: 14 residues. The germline V gene encodes CDR1 MNHEY and CDR2 SVGAGI. Germline trimming cut 6 bases from V and 7 bases from J; bases unmatched to any gene: 10. The CDR3 here is CASRKQGAGGEQYF. The CDR3 DNA follows: TGTGCCAGCAGGAAACAGGGGGCTGGCGGGGAGCAGTACTTC.

The genes are TRBV6-5 and TRBJ1-1; D remains unclear. This CDR3 comprises 14 residues. Germline V CDR1 and CDR2: MNHEY, SVGAGI. The V and J ends lost 7 bases and 4 bases respectively, with 16 bases between them. The CDR3 DNA sequence: TGTGCCAGCACCTTGGATTTCCGCGGCACTGAAGCTTTCTTT. Residues: CASTLDFRGTEAFF.

In DNA, the CDR3 is TGTGCCTCCCAGGGCTCCTACAATGAGCAGTTCTTC. Its protein product is CASQGSYNEQFF. This chain joins TRBV27 and TRBJ2-1; D might be TRBD1 (5 bases). CDR3 length equals 12 residues. V was pared by 11 bases and J by 0 bases, with 8 bases between. Germline V lookup: CDR1 MNHEY, CDR2 SMNVEV (reference sequence).

V usage is TRBV7-8 and J usage is TRBJ1-2, with D hard to call. This CDR3 spans 13 amino acids. The V gene's germline CDR1 is SGHVS and CDR2 FQNEAQ. Trimming removed 5 bases at V and 3 bases at J, with 10 bases between. CDR3 in amino acids: CASSPIVDYGYTF. Written as DNA, the CDR3 is TGTGCCAGCAGCCCGATAGTAGACTATGGCTACACCTTC. Filled out from reference TRBV7-8 and TRBJ1-2, the complete variable domain reads GAGVSQSPRYKVAKRGQDVALRCDPISGHVSLFWYQQALGQGPEFLTYFQNEAQLDKSGLPSDRFFAERPEGSVSTLKIQRTQQEDSAVYLCASSPIVDYGYTFGSGTRLTVV.

The chain combines TRBV2 with TRBJ2-7; 7 positions agree with TRBD2. Germline V CDR1 and CDR2: SNHLY, FYNNEI. The J segment lost 12 bases and the V segment lost 6 bases, leaving 14 bases of the junction unmatched. This CDR3 is 13 amino acids long. CDR3 nucleotide sequence: TGTGCCAGCAGGGTAGGAGCGGGACCCCTTCTGTACTTC. This sequence encodes CASRVGAGPLLYF.

The chain joins TRBV20-1 to TRBJ1-2, with D tentatively TRBD1 (5 bases). Looked up from germline, CDR1 is DFQATT and CDR2 is SNEGSKA (reference sequence). The CDR3 is 11 amino acids. Trimming removed 3 bases from V and 13 bases from J, with 15 bases in between. In DNA, the CDR3 is TGCAGTGCTAGTGGGGGGTCTGTGAGCACCTTC. As protein: CSASGGSVSTF.

This clone appeared a few times. The chain is built from TRBV6-5 and TRBJ2-3; D is perhaps TRBD2 (6 bases). The CDR3 contains 14 residues. The V gene's germline CDR1 is MNHEY and CDR2 SVGAGI. Trimming cost V 7 bases and J 6 bases, with 17 bases left between them. CDR3 nucleotides: TGTGCCAGCATTGACCGCGACCGGGGGGATACGCAGTATTTT. This gives the protein CASIDRDRGDTQYF.

V usage is TRBV28 and J usage is TRBJ1-5; 7 bases match TRBD1. The germline CDR1 and CDR2 sequences are MDHEN and SYDVKM. The CDR3 length is 13 residues. Trimming removed 6 bases from V and 5 bases from J; junction bases left unmatched: 4. Here the CDR3 reads CASRNRGHQPQHF. The CDR3 region has the DNA TGTGCCAGCAGGAACAGGGGCCATCAGCCCCAGCATTTT.

The chain recombines TRBV6-5 with TRBJ1-1; 8 bases match TRBD1. The CDR3 spans 15 residues. V shed 4 bases and J 1 base; nucleotides not matched to a gene: 5. CDR1 is MNHEY, CDR2 SVGAGI, per germline. CDR3 protein: CASSSPGQANTEAFF. The CDR3 nucleotides read TGTGCCAGCAGTTCCCCGGGACAGGCGAACACTGAAGCTTTCTTT.

This clone has a handful of counts. V gene TRBV27 combines with J gene TRBJ2-7, with D possibly being TRBD1 (6 bases). The V and J ends lost 6 bases and 2 bases respectively, with 17 bases between them. Germline-derived CDR1 and CDR2 are MNHEY and SMNVEV (reference sequence). CDR3 size: 15 residues. Here the CDR3 DNA reads TGTGCCAGCAGCGGATATGGACAGCAAACCTACGAGCAGTACTTC. This codes for CASSGYGQQTYEQYF.

V is TRBV28 and J is TRBJ2-7; 10 bases line up with TRBD2. CDR1 MDHEN and CDR2 SYDVKM come from the germline V gene. The V segment lost 6 bases and the J segment 1 base; nucleotides outside the gene matches: 3. CDR3 length equals 14 residues. Here the CDR3 reads CASRTSGLSYEQYF. The CDR3 bases are TGTGCCAGCAGGACTAGCGGGTTATCCTACGAGCAGTACTTC. Complete variable domain (other parts from reference TRBV28 and TRBJ2-7): DVKVTQSSRYLVKRTGEKVFLECVQDMDHENMFWYRQDPGLGLRLIYFSYDVKMKEKGDIPEGYSVSREKKERFSLILESASTNQTSMYLCASRTSGLSYEQYFGPGTRLTVT.

In DNA, the CDR3 is TGTGCCTGGAGTTGGTTGGGCTCCCCTTTGGATGGCTACACCTTC. Translating it yields CAWSWLGSPLDGYTF. The rearrangement joins TRBV30 to TRBJ1-2; D is unresolved. Germline loops: CDR1 GTSNPN, CDR2 SVGIG (reference sequence). V was shortened by 2 bases and J by 6 bases, with 19 bases between the two germline ends. This CDR3 comprises 15 residues.

The chain joins TRBV5-1 to TRBJ2-4, with 9 bases that match TRBD1. The V gene's germline CDR1 is SGHRS and CDR2 YFSETQ. Trimming took 4 bases from V and 8 from J; bases not matched to a gene: 10. The CDR3 runs 15 residues. CDR3 in DNA: TGCGCCAGCAGCCTGCCGGGACAGGGAAGGGACATTCAGTACTTC. It specifies CASSLPGQGRDIQYF.

The J gene is TRBJ1-5, the V gene TRBV18, with TRBD1 identical over 7 bases. The CDR3 is 14 residues long. Germline V CDR1 and CDR2: KGHSH, LQKENI. The J segment lost 6 bases and the V segment lost 3 bases, leaving 5 bases of the junction unmatched. CDR3 residues: CASSPAGGGQPQHF. The CDR3 nucleotides are TGTGCCAGCTCACCGGCAGGGGGAGGTCAGCCCCAGCATTTT.

The rearrangement uses TRBV6-6 and TRBJ2-7; TRBD2 agrees at 8 bases. Germline CDR1 is MNHNY and CDR2 is SVGAGI (reference sequence). The CDR3 spans 14 residues. Trimming removed 10 bases from V and 6 bases from J; junction bases left unmatched: 14. The DNA for the CDR3 is TGTGCCACGGGGGGGAAGAGGGAAGGTATCGAGCAGTACTTC. Its protein is CATGGKREGIEQYF.

This sequence joins TRBV4-2 and TRBJ2-5; a weak D match, TRBD1 (5 bases). The DNA matches TRBJ2-7 better at its end, which makes the J call doubtful. The CDR3 contains 15 residues. Germline CDR1 LGHNA, CDR2 YNFKEQ. This CDR3 is CASSQDTRRGYEQYF. Here the CDR3 DNA reads TGTGCCAGCAGCCAAGACACCAGAAGGGGCTACGAGCAGTACTTC.

The chain carries TRBV7-2 and TRBJ2-3; 7 bases line up with TRBD1. The V gene end was trimmed by 4 bases and the J gene end by 1 base; junction bases not matched to a gene: 14. CDR3 length: 18 amino acids. Germline V gene sequence: CDR1 SGHTA, CDR2 FQGNSA. Written as DNA, the CDR3 is TGTGCCAGCAGCTCTGACAGGGCCCAGCGCATTGGCACAGATACGCAGTATTTT. It yields the protein CASSSDRAQRIGTDTQYF.

DNA for the CDR3: TGTGCCACCAGCAGGACAGGGTATGGCTACACCTTC. This encodes CATSRTGYGYTF. V is TRBV15 and J is TRBJ1-2; 7 bases are a match to TRBD1. Germline CDR1 reads LNHNV; CDR2 reads YYDKDF (reference sequence). The CDR3 covers 12 residues. V gave up 3 bases and J gave up 5 bases; unmatched junction bases: 0.

Regarding this clone: A read error may account for a junction end that differs from germline. The CDR3 bases are TGTGCCAGCAGTCCGGGGACTAGCGGGACCTACGAGCAGTGCTTC. It specifies CASSPGTSGTYEQCF. The chain employs TRBV6-5 and TRBJ2-7; TRBD2 matches 13 bases. The CDR3 has 15 amino acids. Germline V gives CDR1 MNHEY, CDR2 SVGAGI.